This T cell receptor beta chain was recorded in a study of PD-1 blockade in classical Hodgkin lymphoma. Generated by immunoSEQ multiplex PCR, the TCRdb table keeps only in-frame clones and is missing some. Here the sample spans roughly 47,000 clones, less than 85% being singletons. The patients all showed relapse after autologous stem cell transplantation, while their brentuximab vedotin exposure varied. The origin of this receptor is a human donor with classical Hodgkin lymphoma. The sequencing here drew on peripheral blood mononuclear cells (PBMCs), taken before the second cycle of nivolumab.

This CDR3 reads CASRLDNYEQYF. The CDR3 nucleotides read TGTGCCAGCAGATTGGACAACTACGAGCAGTACTTC. The gene calls are TRBV11-2 and TRBJ2-7; TRBD1 is a possible D gene (5 bases). The ends were cut back, 6 bases at V and 3 bases at J, with 9 bases in the middle. Per the germline V gene, CDR1 is SGHAT and CDR2 is FQNNGV. This CDR3 region has 12 residues.